Listed below are T cell receptor beta chains from one sample, sequenced in a study of immune heterogeneity within non-small cell lung tumors. TCRdb fed the multiplex PCR reads into MiXCR, producing one record per CDR3 protein. The table lists 2,100 or so distinct CDR3 sequences, over 25% of them singletons. Sequencing used lung tumor tissue. The receptors stem from a man aged 60 to 75 with non-small cell lung cancer. Each CDR3 is given with its conserved first and last residue. The D gene is left open where the match is weak. For some rows the clone size is stated as once, few or many, or as a class when expanded; others skip it.

abundance | j_gene | v_gene | d_gene | CDR3nt | CDR3aa
medium-sized | TRBJ2-7 | TRBV25-1 | TRBD2 | TGTGCCAGCGGTAGCGGGACAACCTACGAGCAGTACTTC | CASGSGTTYEQYF
medium-sized | TRBJ1-1 | TRBV9 | - | TGTGCCAGCAGCGTAGCTGTAAACACTGAAGCTTTCTTT | CASSVAVNTEAFF
- | TRBJ2-3 | TRBV12-3/TRBV12-4 | TRBD2 | TGTGCCAGCAGTTTAATTAGCGGGAGGGATGGAGCAGATACGCAGTATTTT | CASSLISGRDGADTQYF
medium-sized | TRBJ1-4 | TRBV28 | - | TGTGCCAGCATGGGGGGTACTAATGAAAAACTGTTTTTT | CASMGGTNEKLFF
large | TRBJ2-1 | TRBV19 | - | TGTGCCAGTAGCTACTTTGGGGCAGAGTACAATGAGCAGTTCTTC | CASSYFGAEYNEQFF
- | TRBJ2-4 | TRBV28 | - | TGTGCCAGCAGTGGAGGGGCAAAAAACATTCAGTACTTC | CASSGGAKNIQYF
medium-sized | TRBJ2-7 | TRBV9 | - | TGTGCCAGCAGCGTAGGCTACCTCTCCTACGAGCAGTACTTC | CASSVGYLSYEQYF
medium-sized | TRBJ1-2 | TRBV4-2 | TRBD1 | TGTGCCAGCAGCCGGACGGGAGGGGGCGCACCCTATGGCTACACCTTC | CASSRTGGGAPYGYTF
- | TRBJ2-1 | TRBV7-3 | TRBD2 | TGTGCCAGCAGCCGGGGCCTAGCGGGATCTAATGAGCAGTTCTTC | CASSRGLAGSNEQFF
medium-sized | TRBJ2-2 | TRBV6-2/TRBV6-3 | - | TGTGCCAGCATAGAGAGACAGAACACCGGGGAGCTGTTTTTT | CASIERQNTGELFF
- | TRBJ1-2 | TRBV7-9 | - | TGTGCCAGCAGCTACAGGACACCTCAAGCCTATGGCTACACCTTC | CASSYRTPQAYGYTF
few | TRBJ2-1 | TRBV4-3 | TRBD2 | TGCGCCAGCAGCCAATTACCGGGACTAGCGGGAGCTAGCTCCTACAATGAGCAGTTCTTC | CASSQLPGLAGASSYNEQFF
- | TRBJ2-1 | TRBV9 | TRBD1 | TGTGCCAGCAGCGCTATGACAGGGGGCTTCGATGAGCAGTTCTTC | CASSAMTGGFDEQFF
once | TRBJ1-1 | TRBV5-1 | TRBD1 | TGCGCCAGCAGCTTGCGGGAGGGGGCCACTGAAGCTTTCTTT | CASSLREGATEAFF
medium-sized | TRBJ1-2 | TRBV12-3/TRBV12-4 | TRBD1 | TGTGCCAGCAGTTATACACAGGGGGGATATGGCTACACCTTC | CASSYTQGGYGYTF
medium-sized | TRBJ2-5 | TRBV2 | TRBD2 | TGTGCCAGCAGTTCACGTAGCGGGAGTTGGAAGACCCAGTACTTC | CASSSRSGSWKTQYF
large | TRBJ2-7 | TRBV28 | TRBD1 | TGTGCCAGCAGATATGGGACAGGGAGCTCCTACGAGCAGTACTTC | CASRYGTGSSYEQYF
- | TRBJ2-3 | TRBV4-3 | TRBD2 | TGCGCCAGCAGCCAAGAACTAGCGGGAGGCACAGATACGCAGTATTTT | CASSQELAGGTDTQYF
medium-sized | TRBJ2-7 | TRBV28 | TRBD2 | TGTGCCAGCAGTGCCTCTAGCGGACTTTCCTACGAGCAGTACTTC | CASSASSGLSYEQYF
few | TRBJ2-7 | TRBV4-1 | - | TGCGCCAGCAGCCAAGATCTTCCTAGCTCCTACGAGCAGTACTTC | CASSQDLPSSYEQYF
- | TRBJ2-3 | TRBV18 | TRBD2 | TGTGCCAGCTCACCATCGGCTAGCGGGATGACGACAGATACGCAGTATTTT | CASSPSASGMTTDTQYF
medium-sized | TRBJ2-5 | TRBV7-2 | - | TGTGCCAGCAGCTTAGCGAACTGGGTTTTAGAGACCCAGTACTTC | CASSLANWVLETQYF
large | TRBJ1-1 | TRBV4-1 | - | TGCGCCAGCAGCCAAGTCACTTCAAAGGCCGGAGATGCTGAAGCTTTCTTT | CASSQVTSKAGDAEAFF
medium-sized | TRBJ1-5 | TRBV19 | - | TGTGCCAGTAGTATCAGACAAAACTACAATCAGCCCCAGCATTTT | CASSIRQNYNQPQHF